This TCR beta chain appears in the sequencing data of a study of blood T cell repertoires in COVID-19 (dated by TCRdb to the early 2020s). Background for the entire study: Samples covering the acute and convalescent phases of COVID-19 were provided by collaborators in the United States, Italy and Spain. The prospective study material was composed of cDNA or gDNA derived from T cells, B-cell-depleted T cells, or PBMCs. Deeply sampled blood TCRbeta repertoires from subjects exposed to, actively infected with, or recovered from COVID-19 were included in the dataset. The repertoires were released in a freely available public database intended as a resource for research on the immune response to SARS-CoV-2. The samples were drawn from two sources: the first 160 participants of the ongoing ImmuneRACE study, and over 950 subjects contributed by 6 global collaborators. A de-identified subject ID, COVID-19 status, age in years and sex were almost always included in the sample metadata. Where available, HLA class I and class II types were taken from metadata supplied by the sample provider and were not determined by assay-based typing.

TCRbeta CDR3 regions were amplified from genomic DNA by means of the immunoSEQ Assay, a bias-controlled multiplex PCR. In the original analysis: The number of nucleated cells in each sample was estimated by amplification of reference gene primers within the assay. To quantify the absolute abundance of each unique TCRbeta CDR3 rearrangement, sequence reads were collapsed and filtered. Productive Simpson clonality was computed per sample as the square root of Simpson's diversity index over productive rearrangements. The table comes from immuneACCESS by way of TCRdb, which keeps in-frame sequences with V and J called. Part of the clones is missing from these tables; in studies checked, under half for an unresolved V gene and the rest for unknown reasons. D and trimming come from the DNA, and the V and J calls and clone size come from that table. For this sample there are approximately 80,000 clones; around 82% appear just once. The ten largest clones take up 2.5% to 3.5% of the sample.

Here is what the overall study found, with its caveats: How much clinical and demographic metadata was included differed by source and by participant, and the metadata was provided uncurated.

In its sample, this clone was seen a few times. Which antigen it targets is not known. Base qualities were left out, and no much larger clone turns up one base away. The CDR3 covers 15 residues, taking in both the cysteine and the phenylalanine. The only DNA kept is the CDR3, 45 bases in frame from the first base. The germline V and J ends show losses of 0 bases and 1 base respectively, and no gene match explains 2 bases of the junction. CDR1 and CDR2 are read off the germline V gene as SGHRS and YFSETQ. One collaborating source in Seattle enrolled patients during active infection and followed them longitudinally through the course of disease. Each collaborating institution followed its own protocols to collect whole blood in K2EDTA tubes. Collaborator samples were shipped for TCRbeta analysis as frozen whole blood, isolated PBMCs, or DNA extracted from either sample type.

This TCR derives from a woman at least 80 years old with COVID-19, enrolled during active disease. The sequenced sample was peripheral blood. In this chain, TRBV5-1 is recombined with TRBJ2-5; the central 8 bases match TRBD1. In nucleotides, the sequence is TGCGCCAGCAGCTTGGCGGGGACAGGCCAAGAGACCCAGTACTTC. Its amino acids are CASSLAGTGQETQYF.